The entry below gives a single TCR beta chain sequence along with its context. The CDR3 covers 16 residues. Between the trimmed V and J ends, which lost 0 bases and 4 bases, there was a span of 10 bases. Germline assignment: CDR1 LGHDT and CDR2 YNNKEL (reference sequence). This record comes from a study of blood T cell repertoires in COVID-19. Background on the study: Symptom resolution, clearance, or two negative PCRs marked the recovered donors of Cohort 3.

Some clones are missing from TCRdb's copy, which holds only in-frame ones; the method was immunoSEQ multiplex PCR. This repertoire shows some 220,000 clones, about nine tenths found once; its top ten account for roughly 3.2%. The sequenced sample was PBMCs or T cells enriched from blood (not recorded which). The chain recombines TRBV3-1 (or the pseudogene TRBV3-2) with TRBJ2-6; D possibly corresponds to TRBD2 (5 bases). This receptor was obtained from a woman aged 45 to 65 in a cohort exposed to, infected with or recovered from COVID-19 (not recorded which). The CDR3 loop reads CASSQEAEAGANVLTF. CDR3 sequence (DNA): TGTGCCAGCAGCCAAGAGGCGGAGGCCGGGGCCAACGTCCTGACTTTC.